This T cell receptor (beta chain) was identified in a study of T cell responses to AZD1222 COVID-19 vaccine. Study-wide context: Timing groups of about 4 and about 12 weeks for second doses were pooled.

Study-level results: Baseline serostatus was positive in only six AZD1222 recipients. It should be noted that donors were predominantly white British and more often female, and clonal diversity was possibly underestimated. Spike was spanned by vaccine-associated CD4 TCRs, which were dominant at 160-218 and 743-854.

As regards this clone: Antigen specificity is unknown.

The assay was immunoSEQ multiplex PCR, and TCRdb's table has in-frame clones only and misses some. The sample consists of roughly 110,000 clones, around 91% of them appearing once. V lost 10 bases to trimming and J lost 5 bases, with 14 bases between them. Germline lookup yields CDR1 MNHEY and CDR2 SVGAGI. The CDR3 is 13 amino acids. This chain joins TRBV6-5 and TRBJ1-4; maybe TRBD1 (6 bases). The sample was peripheral blood, taken on day 0 of AZD1222 vaccination. The TCR originated in an adult in good health. This CDR3 reads CATRETGNEKLFF. CDR3 sequence (DNA): TGTGCCACCCGCGAGACAGGAAATGAAAAACTGTTTTTT.